The sequence of this TCR beta chain was determined in a study of blood T cell repertoires in COVID-19. The data were produced by immunoSEQ multiplex PCR, yet TCRdb's version contains in-frame clones alone and is incomplete. Of 110,000 or so clones detected, around nine tenths appear once; the ten largest clones hold 8.4%. V was trimmed by 4 bases and J by 2 bases, leaving 10 bases between them. Looked up from germline, CDR1 is SGHTA and CDR2 is FQGTGA. This CDR3 comprises 14 residues. The gene calls are TRBV7-3 and TRBJ2-3; D not resolved. Sequencing used peripheral blood. The sequence came from an older woman who had recovered from COVID-19. CDR3 nucleotides: TGTGCCAGCAGCTCCACAGCTTTCACAGATACGCAGTATTTT. Its translation: CASSSTAFTDTQYF.